The 2 T cell receptor beta chains reported below all come from one sample, sequenced in a study of blood T cell repertoires in COVID-19. Libraries were prepared by immunoSEQ multiplex PCR; TCRdb keeps only in-frame clonotypes and omits some of them. In the table there are around 620,000 clones, over 80% of which are singletons. The sample was peripheral blood. All receptors come from a woman in her late teens or twenties with acute or convalescent COVID-19.

Points on this clone: The same CDR3 arises from other DNA sequences in this sample as well. The rearrangement links TRBV6-5 to TRBJ1-2, with D unclear. This CDR3 spans 14 amino acids. V lost 0 bases to trimming and J lost 1 base, with 6 bases between them. Germline V CDR1 and CDR2: MNHEY, SVGAGI. Here the CDR3 reads CASSYSAVNYGYTF. CDR3 DNA sequence: TGTGCCAGCAGTTACTCGGCCGTTAACTATGGCTACACCTTC.

CDR3 in amino acids: CASSLYQGWPFMGTEAFF. The CDR3 region has the DNA TGTGCCAGCAGTTTATACCAGGGATGGCCCTTCATGGGCACTGAAGCTTTCTTT. The V and J genes are TRBV28 and TRBJ1-1; possibly TRBD1 for D (5 bases). Trimming cost V 1 base and J 4 bases, with 22 bases left between them. Germline V CDR1 and CDR2: MDHEN, SYDVKM. The CDR3 covers 18 residues.